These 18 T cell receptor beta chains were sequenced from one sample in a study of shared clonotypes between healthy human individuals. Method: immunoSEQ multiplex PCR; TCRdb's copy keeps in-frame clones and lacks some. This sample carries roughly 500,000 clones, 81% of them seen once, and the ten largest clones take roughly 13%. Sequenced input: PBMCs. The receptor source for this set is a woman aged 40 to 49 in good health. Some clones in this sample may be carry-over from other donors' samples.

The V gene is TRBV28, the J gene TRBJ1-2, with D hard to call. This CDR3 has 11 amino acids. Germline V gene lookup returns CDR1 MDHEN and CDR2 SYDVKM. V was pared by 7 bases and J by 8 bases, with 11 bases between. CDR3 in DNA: TGTGCCAGCACCGAAGCACGGGGCTACACCTTC. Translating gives CASTEARGYTF.

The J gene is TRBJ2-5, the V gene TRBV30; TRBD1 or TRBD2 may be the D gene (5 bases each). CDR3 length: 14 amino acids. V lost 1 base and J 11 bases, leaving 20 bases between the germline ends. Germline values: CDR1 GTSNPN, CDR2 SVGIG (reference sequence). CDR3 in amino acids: CAWSGVLPKGEQYF. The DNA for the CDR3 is TGTGCCTGGAGTGGAGTTTTGCCAAAAGGGGAGCAGTACTTC.

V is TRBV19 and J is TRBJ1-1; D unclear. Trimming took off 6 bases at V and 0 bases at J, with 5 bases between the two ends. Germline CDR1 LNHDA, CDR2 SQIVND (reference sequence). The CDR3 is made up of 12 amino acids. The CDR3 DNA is TGTGCCAGTAGGCTTATGAACACTGAAGCTTTCTTT. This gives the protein CASRLMNTEAFF.

The DNA for the CDR3 is TGTGCCAGCAGCCAAGATCTCGGAACAGATACGCAGTATTTT. This gives the protein CASSQDLGTDTQYF. The rearrangement links TRBV14 to TRBJ2-3; D unclear. CDR3 length: 14 residues. Germline-derived CDR1 and CDR2 are SGHDN and FVKESK. V was clipped by 0 bases and J by 3 bases, with 7 bases between them.

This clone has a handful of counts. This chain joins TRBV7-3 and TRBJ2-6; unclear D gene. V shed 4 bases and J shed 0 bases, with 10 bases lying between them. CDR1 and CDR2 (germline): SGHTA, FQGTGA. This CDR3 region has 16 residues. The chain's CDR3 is CASSSRTSSGANVLTF. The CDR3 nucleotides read TGTGCCAGCAGCTCAAGGACGAGCTCTGGGGCCAACGTCCTGACTTTC.

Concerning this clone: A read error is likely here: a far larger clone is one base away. The CDR3 sequence is CTSSTTRDARTDTQYF. The CDR3 DNA sequence: TGTACCAGCAGCACCACCCGGGACGCCCGCACAGATACGCAGTATTTT. The V and J genes are TRBV9 and TRBJ2-3; D tentatively fits TRBD1 or TRBD2 (5 bases each). CDR3 length equals 16 residues. The germline V gene encodes CDR1 SGDLS and CDR2 YYNGEE.

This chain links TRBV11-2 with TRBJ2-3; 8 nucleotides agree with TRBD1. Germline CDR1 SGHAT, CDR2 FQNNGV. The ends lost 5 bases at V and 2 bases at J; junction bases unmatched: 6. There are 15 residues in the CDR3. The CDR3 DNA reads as TGTGCCAGCAGCCTGACAGGGGTCTACACAGATACGCAGTATTTT. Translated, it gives CASSLTGVYTDTQYF. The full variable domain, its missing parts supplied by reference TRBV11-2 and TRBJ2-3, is EAGVAQSPRYKIIEKRQSVAFWCNPISGHATLYWYQQILGQGPKLLIQFQNNGVVDDSQLPKDRFSAERLKGVDSTLKIQPAKLEDSAVYLCASSLTGVYTDTQYFGPGTRLTVL.

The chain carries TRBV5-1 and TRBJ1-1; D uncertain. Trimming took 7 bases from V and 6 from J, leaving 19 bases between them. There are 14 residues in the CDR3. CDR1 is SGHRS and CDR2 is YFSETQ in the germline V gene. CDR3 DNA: TGCGCCAGCTCCGAGGCGCGGCTAGTATCTGAAGCTTTCTTT. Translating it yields CASSEARLVSEAFF. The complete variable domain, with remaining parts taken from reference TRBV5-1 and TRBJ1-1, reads KAGVTQTPRYLIKTRGQQVTLSCSPISGHRSVSWYQQTPGQGLQFLFEYFSETQRNKGNFPGRFSGRQFSNSRSEMNVSTLELGDSALYLCASSEARLVSEAFFGQGTRLTVV.

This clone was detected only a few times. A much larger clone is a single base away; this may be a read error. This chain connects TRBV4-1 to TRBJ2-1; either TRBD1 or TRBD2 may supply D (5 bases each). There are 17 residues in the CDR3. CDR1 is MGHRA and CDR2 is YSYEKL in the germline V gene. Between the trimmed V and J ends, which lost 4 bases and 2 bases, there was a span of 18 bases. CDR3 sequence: CASSPYGTVSPYNEQFF. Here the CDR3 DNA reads TGCGCCAGCAGCCCATACGGGACGGTAAGCCCCTACAATGAGCAGTTCTTC.

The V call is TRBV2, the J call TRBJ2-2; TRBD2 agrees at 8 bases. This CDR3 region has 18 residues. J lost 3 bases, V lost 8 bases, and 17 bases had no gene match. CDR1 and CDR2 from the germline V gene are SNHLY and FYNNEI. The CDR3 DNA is TGTGCCAGCCAGCACCGGAGGAGCGGGAGAAAATACACCGGGGAGCTGTTTTTT. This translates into CASQHRRSGRKYTGELFF.

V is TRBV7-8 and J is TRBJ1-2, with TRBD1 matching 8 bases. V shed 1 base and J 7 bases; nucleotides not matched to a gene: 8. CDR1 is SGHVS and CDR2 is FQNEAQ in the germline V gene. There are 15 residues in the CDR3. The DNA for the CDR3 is TGTGCCAGCAGCTTAGTGGGCAGGGGGCTCGGTGGCTACACCTTC. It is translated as CASSLVGRGLGGYTF.

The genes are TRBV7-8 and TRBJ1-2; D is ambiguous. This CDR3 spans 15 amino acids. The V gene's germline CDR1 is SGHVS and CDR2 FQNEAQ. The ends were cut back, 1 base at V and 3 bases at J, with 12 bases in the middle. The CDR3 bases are TGTGCCAGCAGCTTAGGTAGACGGGGAGACTATGGCTACACCTTC. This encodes CASSLGRRGDYGYTF.

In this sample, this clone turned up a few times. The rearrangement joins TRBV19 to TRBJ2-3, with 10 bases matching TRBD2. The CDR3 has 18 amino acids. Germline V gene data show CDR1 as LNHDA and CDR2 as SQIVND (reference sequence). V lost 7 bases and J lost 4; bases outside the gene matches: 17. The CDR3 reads CASKGILAGVKWSDTQYF. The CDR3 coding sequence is TGTGCCAGTAAAGGTATCCTAGCGGGAGTTAAGTGGTCAGATACGCAGTATTTT.

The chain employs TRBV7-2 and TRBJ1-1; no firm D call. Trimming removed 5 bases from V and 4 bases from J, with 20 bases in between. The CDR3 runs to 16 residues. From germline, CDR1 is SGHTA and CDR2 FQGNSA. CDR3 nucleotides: TGTGCCAGCAGCACGACCCGCAGCCGTGCAGGCACTGAAGCTTTCTTT. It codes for CASSTTRSRAGTEAFF.

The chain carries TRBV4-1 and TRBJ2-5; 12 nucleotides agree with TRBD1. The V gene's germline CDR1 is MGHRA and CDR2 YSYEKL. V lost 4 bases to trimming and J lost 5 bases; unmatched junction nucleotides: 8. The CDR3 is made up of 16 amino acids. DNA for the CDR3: TGCGCCAGCAGCCTATTAGGGACAGGGGGCGACGAGACCCAGTACTTC. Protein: CASSLLGTGGDETQYF.

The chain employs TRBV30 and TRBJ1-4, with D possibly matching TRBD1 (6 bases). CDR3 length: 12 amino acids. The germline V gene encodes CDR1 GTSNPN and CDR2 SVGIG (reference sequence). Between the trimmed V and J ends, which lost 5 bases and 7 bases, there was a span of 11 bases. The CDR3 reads CAWGRGGEKLFF. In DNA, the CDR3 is TGTGCCTGGGGCAGGGGCGGTGAAAAACTGTTTTTT.

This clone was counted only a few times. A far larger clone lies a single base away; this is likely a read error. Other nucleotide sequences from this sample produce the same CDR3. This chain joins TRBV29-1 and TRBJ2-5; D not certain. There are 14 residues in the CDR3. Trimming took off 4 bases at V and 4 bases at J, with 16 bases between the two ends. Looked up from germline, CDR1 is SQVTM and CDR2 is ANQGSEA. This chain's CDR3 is CSVGVAGVVETQYF. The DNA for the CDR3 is TGCAGCGTTGGGGTAGCTGGAGTGGTAGAGACCCAGTACTTC.

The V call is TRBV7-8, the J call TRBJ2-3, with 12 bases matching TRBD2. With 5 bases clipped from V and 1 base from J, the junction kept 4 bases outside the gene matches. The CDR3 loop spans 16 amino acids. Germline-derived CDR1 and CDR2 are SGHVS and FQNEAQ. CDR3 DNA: TGTGCCAGCAGCGCCCGACTAGCGGGGGGCACAGATACGCAGTATTTT. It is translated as CASSARLAGGTDTQYF.